A single sample gave rise to the 29 T cell receptor beta chains below, sequenced in a study of blood T cell repertoires in COVID-19. Repertoires were generated with immunoSEQ multiplex PCR, while TCRdb's copy carries only in-frame clones and drops some. The data show approximately 250,000 clones, 84% seen once. What was sequenced was peripheral blood. The receptors shown here come from a man aged 50 to 60 with acute or convalescent COVID-19.

This clone was detected only a few times. This chain connects TRBV18 to TRBJ2-7; 9 nucleotides line up with TRBD1. The CDR3 is made up of 15 amino acids. The germline V gene encodes CDR1 KGHSH and CDR2 LQKENI. Unmatched junction bases numbered 6, after V lost 6 bases and J lost 0 bases. CDR3 in DNA: TGTGCCAGCTCCGTGGGACAGGGAGGCTCCTACGAGCAGTACTTC. Translated, it gives CASSVGQGGSYEQYF.

The rearrangement uses TRBV5-1 and TRBJ1-4; no reliable D call. CDR3 length: 13 amino acids. In germline, CDR1 is SGHRS, CDR2 YFSETQ. V was cut by 1 base and J by 5 bases, with 6 bases left in between. CDR3 bases: TGCGCCAGCAGCTTGCCACAGAATGAAAAACTGTTTTTT. The encoded protein is CASSLPQNEKLFF.

V and J are TRBV4-1 and TRBJ2-7; TRBD1 might be the D (5 bases). Trimming took 1 base from V and 2 from J, leaving 15 bases between them. CDR1 MGHRA and CDR2 YSYEKL come from the germline V gene. The CDR3 loop spans 16 amino acids. DNA for the CDR3: TGCGCCAGCAGCCAAGCTAAGGCAGGGTTACCCTACGAGCAGTACTTC. It translates to CASSQAKAGLPYEQYF.

About this clone itself: The junction departs from the called germline gene at one end, perhaps through a read error. The genes are TRBV5-4 and TRBJ2-1, with 8 nucleotides matching TRBD1. CDR3 size: 16 residues. Germline V gene lookup returns CDR1 SGHNT and CDR2 YYREEE (reference sequence). The CDR3 sequence is CASSSTGGATYSEQFF. The DNA of the CDR3 is TGTGCCAGCAGCTCAACAGGGGGAGCAACCTACAGTGAGCAGTTCTTC.

The chain recombines TRBV19 with TRBJ1-6; 9 nucleotides align to TRBD1. J was trimmed by 7 bases and V by 4 bases; bases with no gene match: 5. The CDR3 has 15 amino acids. Germline CDR1 LNHDA, CDR2 SQIVND (reference sequence). CDR3: CASSRGQGWNSPLHF. The CDR3 nucleotides read TGTGCCAGTAGTAGGGGACAGGGTTGGAATTCACCCCTCCACTTT.

Concerning this clone itself: Relative to the germline gene, one junction end is altered; a read error may explain this. This chain links TRBV5-5 with TRBJ2-7; D unclear. This CDR3 region has 13 residues. Germline V gene sequence: CDR1 SGHKS, CDR2 YYEKEE (reference sequence). The CDR3 region has the DNA TGTACCAGCAGCTTCAGTAACTCCTACGAGCAGTACTTC. Encoded protein: CTSSFSNSYEQYF. Variable domain in full (rest from reference TRBV5-5 and TRBJ2-7): DAGVTQSPTHLIKTRGQQVTLRCSPISGHKSVSWYQQVLGQGPQFIFQYYEKEERGRGNFPDRFSARQFPNYSSELNVNALLLGDSALYLCTSSFSNSYEQYFGPGTRLTVT.

This clone appeared a single time. The chain links TRBV18 to TRBJ1-1; TRBD1 matches 9 bases. Germline CDR1 KGHSH, CDR2 LQKENI. The CDR3 spans 15 residues. V shed 2 bases, J shed 6 bases, and the junction held 7 bases outside the gene matches. The CDR3 DNA is TGTGCCAGCTCACCAAGGACAGGGGAAGGGGCTGAAGCTTTCTTT. It translates to CASSPRTGEGAEAFF.

V and J are TRBV5-1 and TRBJ2-3; 7 bases fit TRBD2. V lost 0 bases, J lost 2 bases, and 12 bases stayed unmatched. The V gene's germline CDR1 is SGHRS and CDR2 YFSETQ. This CDR3 has 18 amino acids. DNA of the CDR3: TGCGCCAGCAGCTTGGGGACGGGGTCCCGGGGGGTCACAGATACGCAGTATTTT. This translates into CASSLGTGSRGVTDTQYF.

The V and J genes are TRBV7-3 and TRBJ1-6; D is ambiguous. Germline loops: CDR1 SGHTA, CDR2 FQGTGA. V lost 5 bases to trimming and J lost 0 bases, with 5 bases between them. The CDR3 contains 14 residues. The CDR3 sequence: CASSLSSYNSPLHF. CDR3 in DNA: TGTGCCAGCAGCCTTAGCTCCTATAATTCACCCCTCCACTTT.

The sample holds one count of this clone. The CDR3 reads CASSELREQYF. The DNA for the CDR3 is TGTGCCAGCAGTGAGCTCAGGGAGCAGTACTTC. The J gene is TRBJ2-7, the V gene TRBV25-1; no clear D gene. Germline CDR1 and CDR2: MGHDK and SYGVNS. Trimming shortened V by 3 bases and J by 7 bases, and 7 bases separated the two germline ends. The CDR3 has 11 residues.

The J gene is TRBJ2-3, the V gene TRBV4-2, with D possibly matching TRBD2 (6 bases). The CDR3 length is 17 residues. Trimming took 4 bases from V and 0 from J, leaving 17 bases between them. Germline CDR1 is LGHNA and CDR2 is YNFKEQ. The CDR3 region is CASSPLGGRVSTDTQYF. CDR3 sequence (DNA): TGTGCCAGCAGCCCACTGGGAGGCAGAGTTAGCACAGATACGCAGTATTTT.

This clone was observed a handful of times. The chain is built from TRBV4-1 and TRBJ1-2; 7 bases align to TRBD1. The length of the CDR3 is 14 residues. Germline V gives CDR1 MGHRA, CDR2 YSYEKL. The ends lost 0 bases at V and 6 bases at J; junction bases unmatched: 4. CDR3 DNA sequence: TGCGCCAGCAGCCAAGAATACAGGGGAGATGGCTACACCTTC. Translating it yields CASSQEYRGDGYTF.

To note about this clone: The junction differs from germline at one of its ends, possibly a read error. This chain uses TRBV19 with TRBJ1-1; TRBD1 matches at 7 bases. This CDR3 spans 15 amino acids. Germline assignment: CDR1 LNHDA and CDR2 SQIVND (reference sequence). This CDR3 reads CTSSTTTGLNTEAFF. In nucleotides, the CDR3 is TGTACCAGTAGTACGACGACAGGGTTAAACACTGAAGCTTTCTTT.

CDR3: CASGSGGSSYEQYF. The CDR3, as DNA: TGTGCCAGCGGCTCCGGGGGTAGCTCCTACGAGCAGTACTTC. V gene TRBV5-6 combines with J gene TRBJ2-7; possible D gene TRBD2, 6 bases. The germline gives CDR1 SGHDT, CDR2 YYEEEE. V lost 7 bases and J lost 0, with 14 bases in between. The CDR3 length is 14 residues. Combining the CDR3 with reference TRBV5-6 and TRBJ2-7 gives the whole variable domain DAGVTQSPTHLIKTRGQQVTLRCSPKSGHDTVSWYQQALGQGPQFIFQYYEEEERQRGNFPDRFSGHQFPNYSSELNVNALLLGDSALYLCASGSGGSSYEQYFGPGTRLTVT.

V gene TRBV5-6 combines with J gene TRBJ1-2, with D maybe TRBD1 (6 bases). From germline, CDR1 is SGHDT and CDR2 YYEEEE. CDR3 size: 15 residues. Trimming removed 4 bases at V and 4 bases at J, with 17 bases between. The CDR3 DNA is TGTGCCAGCAGCACCTCATTAGGACAGACCTATGGCTACACCTTC. The encoded protein is CASSTSLGQTYGYTF.

This clone has only a few counts. The chain carries TRBV11-2 and TRBJ1-1; 7 bases line up with TRBD1. V shed 1 base, J shed 1 base, and the junction held 6 bases outside the gene matches. CDR3 length: 16 amino acids. Germline CDR1 and CDR2: SGHAT and FQNNGV. CDR3 coding DNA: TGTGCCAGCAGCTTAGTGACAGGGCTCTCGAACACTGAAGCTTTCTTT. Its translation is CASSLVTGLSNTEAFF. Looking up the rest from reference TRBV11-2 and TRBJ1-1 gives the full variable domain: EAGVAQSPRYKIIEKRQSVAFWCNPISGHATLYWYQQILGQGPKLLIQFQNNGVVDDSQLPKDRFSAERLKGVDSTLKIQPAKLEDSAVYLCASSLVTGLSNTEAFFGQGTRLTVV.

V and J are TRBV5-1 and TRBJ1-2; D remains ambiguous. The CDR3 has 14 amino acids. V shed 4 bases and J shed 2 bases, with 12 bases lying between them. Germline lookup yields CDR1 SGHRS and CDR2 YFSETQ. The CDR3 DNA follows: TGCGCCAGCAGCCAGAATCCCCTCAACTATGGCTACACCTTC. This gives the protein CASSQNPLNYGYTF.

The genes are TRBV30 and TRBJ1-1; D unclear. V was pared by 3 bases and J by 6 bases, with 11 bases between. CDR1 and CDR2 (germline): GTSNPN, SVGIG (reference sequence). The CDR3 loop spans 12 amino acids. The CDR3 here is CAWRGGLPEAFF. CDR3 coding DNA: TGTGCCTGGAGGGGAGGGTTGCCTGAAGCTTTCTTT.

This chain connects TRBV12-3 or TRBV12-4 to TRBJ2-1; 8 bases align to TRBD2. V dropped 3 bases and J dropped 12; count of bases not matched to a gene: 4. This CDR3 region has 12 residues. Here the CDR3 reads CASSFLGGGQFF. CDR3 nucleotide sequence: TGTGCCAGCAGTTTCCTCGGGGGGGGGCAGTTCTTC.

The CDR3 nucleotides read TGCAGCGTTGTGGCAAAAACAGGGAAACCTGAAGCTTTCTTT. Its protein is CSVVAKTGKPEAFF. V and J are TRBV29-1 and TRBJ1-1; possible D gene TRBD1, 6 bases. The length of the CDR3 is 14 residues. The V end lost 4 bases, the J end lost 6 bases, and 18 bases lay between the germline ends. The V gene's germline CDR1 is SQVTM and CDR2 ANQGSEA.

V and J are TRBV10-1 and TRBJ2-5, with a possible D match to TRBD2 (5 bases). The V and J ends lost 4 bases and 2 bases respectively, with 14 bases between them. This CDR3 contains 15 residues. Germline CDR1 reads WNHNN; CDR2 reads SYGVQD (reference sequence). DNA of the CDR3: TGCGCCAGCAGTGGACCAGCGGCTGAGCAAGAGACCCAGTACTTC. Protein: CASSGPAAEQETQYF.

The V call is TRBV30, the J call TRBJ1-4; TRBD1 might be the D (6 bases). CDR3 length: 12 amino acids. V lost 5 bases, J lost 8 bases, and 12 bases lay in between. The germline gives CDR1 GTSNPN, CDR2 SVGIG (reference sequence). The CDR3, as DNA: TGTGCCTGGGGGGGGCTTGGAGAAAAACTGTTTTTT. Translation: CAWGGLGEKLFF.

V usage is TRBV7-3 and J usage is TRBJ2-5, with a possible D match to TRBD2 (6 bases). Per germline, CDR1 SGHTA and CDR2 FQGTGA. This CDR3 has 18 amino acids. The V gene lost 3 bases and the J gene lost 4 bases, with 24 bases spanning the gap. This chain's CDR3 is CASSLYGRQGASRETQYF. The CDR3 region has the DNA TGTGCCAGCAGCTTGTACGGGAGACAAGGAGCGTCTCGAGAGACCCAGTACTTC. Full variable domain (outside the CDR3, taken from reference TRBV7-3 and TRBJ2-5): GAGVSQTPSNKVTEKGKYVELRCDPISGHTALYWYRQSLGQGPEFLIYFQGTGAADDSGLPNDRFFAVRPEGSVSTLKIQRTERGDSAVYLCASSLYGRQGASRETQYFGPGTRLLVL.

This clone has more than one count but fewer than ten. This chain joins TRBV15 and TRBJ1-5; TRBD1 aligns across 7 bases. Germline lookup yields CDR1 LNHNV and CDR2 YYDKDF (reference sequence). V lost 6 bases and J lost 4; bases outside the gene matches: 3. The CDR3 is made up of 13 amino acids. CDR3 sequence reads: CATRGDRNQPQHF. The CDR3 DNA sequence: TGTGCCACCAGGGGGGACAGAAATCAGCCCCAGCATTTT.

The chain links TRBV4-1 to TRBJ1-5; tentatively, D is TRBD1 (5 bases). The CDR3 consists of 17 residues. Trimming pared 0 bases from V and 0 bases from J, leaving 12 bases between. The germline CDR1 and CDR2 sequences are MGHRA and YSYEKL. CDR3 nucleotides: TGCGCCAGCAGCCAAGAACCAGGGTCATATAGCAATCAGCCCCAGCATTTT. Translating gives CASSQEPGSYSNQPQHF.

This sequence joins TRBV25-1 and TRBJ1-5, with D hard to call. Trimming cost V 1 base and J 4 bases, with 11 bases left between them. The CDR3 runs 15 residues. Per the germline V gene, CDR1 is MGHDK and CDR2 is SYGVNS. Here the CDR3 DNA reads TGTGCCAGCAGTGAATGGGAGGATAGGAATCAGCCCCAGCATTTT. Translating it yields CASSEWEDRNQPQHF.

This clone was picked up a small number of times. The chain employs TRBV20-1 and TRBJ2-7, with TRBD1 matching over 7 bases. V lost 3 bases to trimming and J lost 4 bases; unmatched junction nucleotides: 9. There are 14 residues in the CDR3. CDR1 is DFQATT, CDR2 SNEGSKA, per germline (reference sequence). The CDR3 DNA reads TGCAGTGCTAGTATCAGGGGGATTAGATACGAGCAGTACTTC. Protein product: CSASIRGIRYEQYF.

The CDR3, as DNA: TGTGCCAGCAGTTTAGGGCAGACCTCCTACAATGAGCAGTTCTTC. Its translation: CASSLGQTSYNEQFF. V usage is TRBV27 and J usage is TRBJ2-1; D remains ambiguous. The CDR3 consists of 15 residues. V was shortened by 2 bases and J by 0 bases, with 8 bases between the two germline ends. The germline CDR1 and CDR2 sequences are MNHEY and SMNVEV (reference sequence).

A single count supports this clone. The V and J genes are TRBV5-1 and TRBJ1-5, with D unclear. This CDR3 is built from 15 residues. Germline V lookup: CDR1 SGHRS, CDR2 YFSETQ. V was clipped by 0 bases and J by 4 bases, with 11 bases between them. CDR3 sequence reads: CASSLAPGPNQPQHF. The CDR3 DNA follows: TGCGCCAGCAGCTTGGCCCCAGGCCCTAATCAGCCCCAGCATTTT.